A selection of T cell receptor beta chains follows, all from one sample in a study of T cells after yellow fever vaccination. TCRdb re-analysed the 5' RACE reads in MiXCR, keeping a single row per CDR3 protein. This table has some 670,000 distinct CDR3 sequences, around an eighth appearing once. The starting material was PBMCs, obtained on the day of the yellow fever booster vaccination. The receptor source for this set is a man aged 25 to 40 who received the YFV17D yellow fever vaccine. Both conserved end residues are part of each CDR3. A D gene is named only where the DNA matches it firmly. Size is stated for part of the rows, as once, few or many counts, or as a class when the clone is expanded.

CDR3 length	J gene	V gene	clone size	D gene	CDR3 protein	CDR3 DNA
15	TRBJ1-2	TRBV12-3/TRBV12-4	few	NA	CASSLGAGTFRGYTF	TGTGCCAGCAGTTTAGGTGCAGGGACGTTTCGTGGCTACACCTTC
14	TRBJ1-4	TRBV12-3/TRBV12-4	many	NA	CASSFGEGGQKLFF	TGTGCCAGCAGTTTCGGGGAAGGGGGACAAAAACTGTTTTTT
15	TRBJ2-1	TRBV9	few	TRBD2	CASSVLASGNNEQFF	TGTGCCAGCAGCGTATTGGCTAGCGGGAATAATGAGCAGTTCTTC
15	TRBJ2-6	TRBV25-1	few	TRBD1	CASSGQGSGANVLTF	TGTGCCAGCAGTGGACAGGGATCTGGGGCCAACGTCCTGACTTTC
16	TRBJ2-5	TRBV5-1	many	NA	CASSFSVTVKEETQYF	TGCGCCAGCAGCTTTTCAGTGACAGTGAAGGAAGAGACCCAGTACTTC
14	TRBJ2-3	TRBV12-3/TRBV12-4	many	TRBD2	CADGASGSADTQYF	TGTGCCGATGGGGCTAGCGGGAGCGCAGATACGCAGTATTTT
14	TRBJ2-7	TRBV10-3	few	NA	CASSGRVVSYEQYF	TGTGCCTCAAGTGGTCGGGTAGTCTCCTACGAGCAGTACTTC
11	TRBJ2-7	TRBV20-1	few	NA	CSAAYTYEQYF	TGCAGTGCAGCTTACACCTACGAGCAGTACTTC
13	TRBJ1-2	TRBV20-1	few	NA	CSARTEINYGYTF	TGCAGTGCGAGGACAGAGATAAACTATGGCTACACCTTC
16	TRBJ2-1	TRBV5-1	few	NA	CASSPGRTGLYNEQFF	TGCGCCAGCAGCCCCGGGAGGACAGGGCTCTACAATGAGCAGTTCTTC
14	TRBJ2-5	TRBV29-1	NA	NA	CSVDSDRGWETQYF	TGCAGCGTTGACTCGGACCGGGGTTGGGAGACCCAGTACTTC
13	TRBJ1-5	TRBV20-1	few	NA	CSANRETNQPQHF	TGCAGTGCTAACAGGGAGACCAATCAGCCCCAGCATTTT
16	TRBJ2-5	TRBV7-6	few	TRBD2	CASSGSGLAGRETQYF	TGTGCCAGCAGCGGGTCGGGACTAGCGGGTCGAGAGACCCAGTACTTC
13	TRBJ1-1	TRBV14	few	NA	CASSQVPGSLAFF	TGTGCCAGCAGCCAAGTCCCGGGCTCATTGGCTTTCTTT
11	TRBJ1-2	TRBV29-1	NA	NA	CSVLSGVGYTF	TGCAGCGTACTCTCTGGGGTTGGCTACACCTTC
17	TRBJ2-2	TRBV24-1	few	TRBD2	CATSDPSSGSSPGELFF	TGTGCCACCAGTGACCCATCTAGCGGGAGCTCGCCCGGGGAGCTGTTTTTT
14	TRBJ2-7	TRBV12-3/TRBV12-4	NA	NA	CASSSEDWPYEQYF	TGTGCCAGCAGTTCCGAGGACTGGCCCTACGAGCAGTACTTC
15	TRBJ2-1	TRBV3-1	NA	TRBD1	CASRRTGSLHNEQFF	TGTGCCAGCAGGCGGACAGGGTCGCTGCACAATGAGCAGTTCTTC
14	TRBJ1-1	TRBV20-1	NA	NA	CSAREGPVNTEAFF	TGCAGTGCTAGAGAGGGGCCAGTGAACACTGAAGCTTTCTTT
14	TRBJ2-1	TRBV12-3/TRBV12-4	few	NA	CASSLAETPNEQFF	TGTGCCAGCAGTTTAGCGGAAACACCCAATGAGCAGTTCTTC
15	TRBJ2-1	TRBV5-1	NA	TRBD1	CASRSGTGPGNEQFF	TGCGCCAGCAGATCCGGGACAGGTCCTGGGAATGAGCAGTTCTTC
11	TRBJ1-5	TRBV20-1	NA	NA	CSARNHQPQHF	TGCAGTGCTAGGAACCATCAGCCCCAGCATTTT
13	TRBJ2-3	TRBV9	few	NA	CASSAYSEGTQYF	TGTGCCAGCAGCGCCTACTCCGAGGGTACGCAGTATTTT
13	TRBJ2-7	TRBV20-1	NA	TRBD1	CSALQGVTYEQYF	TGCAGTGCCTTACAGGGGGTGACCTACGAGCAGTACTTC
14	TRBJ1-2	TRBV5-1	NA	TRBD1	CASSLEGQGAGYTF	TGCGCCAGCAGCTTGGAGGGACAGGGAGCAGGCTACACCTTC
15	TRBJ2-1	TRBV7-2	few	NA	CASSLTGLLAVEQFF	TGTGCCAGCAGCCTCACTGGACTCTTGGCGGTTGAGCAGTTCTTC
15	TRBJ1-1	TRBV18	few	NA	CASSPSTLGRTEAFF	TGTGCCAGCTCTCCATCTACTTTGGGGAGGACTGAAGCTTTCTTT
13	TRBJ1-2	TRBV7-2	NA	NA	CASSPRRDYGYTF	TGTGCCAGCAGCCCGCGACGGGACTATGGCTACACCTTC
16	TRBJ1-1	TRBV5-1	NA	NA	CASSRAGVRLGGEAFF	TGCGCCAGCAGCCGGGCAGGGGTCCGCCTGGGGGGTGAAGCTTTCTTT
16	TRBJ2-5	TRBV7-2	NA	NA	CASSLVTGHGKETQYF	TGTGCCAGCAGCTTAGTCACAGGACACGGCAAAGAGACCCAGTACTTC
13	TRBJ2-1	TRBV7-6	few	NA	CASSSYPFNEQFF	TGTGCCAGCAGTTCTTACCCGTTTAATGAGCAGTTCTTC
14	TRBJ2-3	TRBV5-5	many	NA	CASSRDSGRDTQYF	TGTGCCAGCAGCCGGGACTCTGGTCGAGATACGCAGTATTTT
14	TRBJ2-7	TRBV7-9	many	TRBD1	CATDGTGGTYEQYF	TGTGCCACCGACGGGACAGGGGGGACCTACGAGCAGTACTTC
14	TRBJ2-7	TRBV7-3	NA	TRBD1	CASSPGTGYNEQYF	TGTGCCAGCAGCCCCGGGACAGGCTACAATGAGCAGTACTTC
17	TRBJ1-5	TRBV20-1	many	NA	CSASDPHLLESNQPQHF	TGCAGTGCTAGTGACCCCCACCTTCTAGAATCCAATCAGCCCCAGCATTTT
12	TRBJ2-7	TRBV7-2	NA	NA	CASSKETYEQYF	TGTGCCAGCAGTAAGGAGACCTACGAGCAGTACTTC
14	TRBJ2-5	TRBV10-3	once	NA	CAISERGERETQYF	TGTGCCATCAGTGAGAGGGGGGAGCGAGAGACCCAGTACTTC
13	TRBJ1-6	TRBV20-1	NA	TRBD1	CSALGTANSPLHF	TGCAGTGCACTAGGGACAGCGAATTCACCCCTCCACTTT
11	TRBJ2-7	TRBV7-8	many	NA	CASSTTYEQYF	TGTGCCAGCAGTACCACCTACGAGCAGTACTTC
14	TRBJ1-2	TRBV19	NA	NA	CASRAAGTRYGYTF	TGTGCCAGTAGAGCAGCCGGGACACGCTATGGCTACACCTTC
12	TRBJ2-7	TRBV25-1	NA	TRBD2	CASSEGLAEQYF	TGTGCCAGCAGTGAGGGACTAGCGGAGCAGTACTTC
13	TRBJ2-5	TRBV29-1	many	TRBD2	CSSRTSGVGTQYF	TGCAGCTCCCGGACTAGCGGGGTCGGGACCCAGTACTTC
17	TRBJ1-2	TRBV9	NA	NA	CASSPGARVMENYGYTF	TGTGCCAGCAGCCCGGGGGCCAGAGTGATGGAGAACTATGGCTACACCTTC
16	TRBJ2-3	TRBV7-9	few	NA	CASSLLTGGGADTQYF	TGTGCCAGCAGCTTACTTACGGGAGGGGGCGCAGATACGCAGTATTTT
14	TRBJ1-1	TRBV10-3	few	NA	CAISEFAGNTEAFF	TGTGCCATCAGTGAGTTTGCTGGGAACACTGAAGCTTTCTTT
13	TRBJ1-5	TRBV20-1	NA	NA	CSSWAGRGQPQHF	TGCAGCTCGTGGGCAGGGAGAGGTCAGCCCCAGCATTTT
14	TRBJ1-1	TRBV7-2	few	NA	CASSQMGMNTEAFF	TGTGCCAGCAGCCAGATGGGTATGAACACTGAAGCTTTCTTT
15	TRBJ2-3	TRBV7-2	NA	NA	CASSLPSSSTDTQYF	TGTGCCAGCAGCTTACCGTCTTCTAGCACAGATACGCAGTATTTT
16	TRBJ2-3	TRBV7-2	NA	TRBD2	CASSLALAGTPMAQYF	TGTGCCAGCAGCTTAGCACTAGCGGGAACGCCGATGGCGCAGTATTTT
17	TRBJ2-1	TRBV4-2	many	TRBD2	CASSQDLLAGIYNEQFF	TGTGCCAGCAGCCAAGATCTACTAGCGGGGATCTACAATGAGCAGTTCTTC